These 6 T cell receptor beta chains share one sample of origin, sequenced in a study of blood T cell repertoires in COVID-19. Method: immunoSEQ multiplex PCR; TCRdb's copy keeps in-frame clones and lacks some. The sample lists around 300,000 clones, under 90% seen once, with roughly a tenth in the top ten. Sequencing was done on a sample of PBMCs or T cells enriched from blood (not recorded which). The source is a woman in her 30s who had recovered from COVID-19.

The chain has TRBV30 and TRBJ2-5; 8 nucleotides match TRBD2. The germline CDR1 and CDR2 sequences are GTSNPN and SVGIG (reference sequence). The CDR3 is 14 amino acids. V was pared by 3 bases and J by 3 bases, with 6 bases of the junction left unmatched. CDR3 DNA: TGTGCCTGGAGGCGGCTAGCGGGTAAAGAGACCCAGTACTTC. It codes for CAWRRLAGKETQYF.

The chain has TRBV3-1 (or the pseudogene TRBV3-2) and TRBJ2-1, with D possibly matching TRBD1 (6 bases). V gave up 0 bases and J gave up 4 bases, with 10 bases separating them. This CDR3 comprises 15 residues. Germline lookup yields CDR1 LGHDT and CDR2 YNNKEL (reference sequence). The CDR3 here is CASSQDQGRYNEQFF. The CDR3 nucleotides read TGTGCCAGCAGCCAAGATCAGGGGCGATACAATGAGCAGTTCTTC.

The rearrangement uses TRBV11-2 and TRBJ2-5, with D perhaps TRBD1 (5 bases). The germline V gene has CDR1 SGHAT and CDR2 FQNNGV. The CDR3 contains 13 residues. V lost 3 bases, J lost 7 bases, and 12 bases lay in between. The CDR3: CASSFQGSGTQYF. The DNA of the CDR3 is TGTGCCAGCAGCTTCCAGGGATCGGGGACCCAGTACTTC.

J is TRBJ2-3 and V is TRBV29-1; D gene ambiguous. Per germline, CDR1 SQVTM and CDR2 ANQGSEA. V was cut by 6 bases and J by 2 bases, with 9 bases left in between. This CDR3 spans 12 amino acids. The DNA for the CDR3 is TGCAGCGTAGCCGACACCACAGATACGCAGTATTTT. Translated, it gives CSVADTTDTQYF.

V usage is TRBV15 and J usage is TRBJ2-7; TRBD2 agrees at 7 bases. The CDR3 runs to 15 residues. CDR1 is LNHNV, CDR2 YYDKDF, per germline (reference sequence). The V gene end was trimmed by 1 base and the J gene end by 2 bases; junction bases not matched to a gene: 5. The chain's CDR3 is CATSRGPSGTYEQYF. The CDR3 region has the DNA TGTGCCACCAGCAGAGGTCCTAGCGGCACCTACGAGCAGTACTTC.

This rearrangement joins TRBV25-1 to TRBJ1-2; 10 bases align to TRBD1. Germline CDR1 is MGHDK and CDR2 is SYGVNS. There are 13 residues in the CDR3. The V gene end was trimmed by 6 bases and the J gene end by 7 bases; junction bases not matched to a gene: 5. DNA for the CDR3: TGTGCCAGCAGCTTAGGACAGGGGGTTGGCTACACCTTC. It codes for CASSLGQGVGYTF.